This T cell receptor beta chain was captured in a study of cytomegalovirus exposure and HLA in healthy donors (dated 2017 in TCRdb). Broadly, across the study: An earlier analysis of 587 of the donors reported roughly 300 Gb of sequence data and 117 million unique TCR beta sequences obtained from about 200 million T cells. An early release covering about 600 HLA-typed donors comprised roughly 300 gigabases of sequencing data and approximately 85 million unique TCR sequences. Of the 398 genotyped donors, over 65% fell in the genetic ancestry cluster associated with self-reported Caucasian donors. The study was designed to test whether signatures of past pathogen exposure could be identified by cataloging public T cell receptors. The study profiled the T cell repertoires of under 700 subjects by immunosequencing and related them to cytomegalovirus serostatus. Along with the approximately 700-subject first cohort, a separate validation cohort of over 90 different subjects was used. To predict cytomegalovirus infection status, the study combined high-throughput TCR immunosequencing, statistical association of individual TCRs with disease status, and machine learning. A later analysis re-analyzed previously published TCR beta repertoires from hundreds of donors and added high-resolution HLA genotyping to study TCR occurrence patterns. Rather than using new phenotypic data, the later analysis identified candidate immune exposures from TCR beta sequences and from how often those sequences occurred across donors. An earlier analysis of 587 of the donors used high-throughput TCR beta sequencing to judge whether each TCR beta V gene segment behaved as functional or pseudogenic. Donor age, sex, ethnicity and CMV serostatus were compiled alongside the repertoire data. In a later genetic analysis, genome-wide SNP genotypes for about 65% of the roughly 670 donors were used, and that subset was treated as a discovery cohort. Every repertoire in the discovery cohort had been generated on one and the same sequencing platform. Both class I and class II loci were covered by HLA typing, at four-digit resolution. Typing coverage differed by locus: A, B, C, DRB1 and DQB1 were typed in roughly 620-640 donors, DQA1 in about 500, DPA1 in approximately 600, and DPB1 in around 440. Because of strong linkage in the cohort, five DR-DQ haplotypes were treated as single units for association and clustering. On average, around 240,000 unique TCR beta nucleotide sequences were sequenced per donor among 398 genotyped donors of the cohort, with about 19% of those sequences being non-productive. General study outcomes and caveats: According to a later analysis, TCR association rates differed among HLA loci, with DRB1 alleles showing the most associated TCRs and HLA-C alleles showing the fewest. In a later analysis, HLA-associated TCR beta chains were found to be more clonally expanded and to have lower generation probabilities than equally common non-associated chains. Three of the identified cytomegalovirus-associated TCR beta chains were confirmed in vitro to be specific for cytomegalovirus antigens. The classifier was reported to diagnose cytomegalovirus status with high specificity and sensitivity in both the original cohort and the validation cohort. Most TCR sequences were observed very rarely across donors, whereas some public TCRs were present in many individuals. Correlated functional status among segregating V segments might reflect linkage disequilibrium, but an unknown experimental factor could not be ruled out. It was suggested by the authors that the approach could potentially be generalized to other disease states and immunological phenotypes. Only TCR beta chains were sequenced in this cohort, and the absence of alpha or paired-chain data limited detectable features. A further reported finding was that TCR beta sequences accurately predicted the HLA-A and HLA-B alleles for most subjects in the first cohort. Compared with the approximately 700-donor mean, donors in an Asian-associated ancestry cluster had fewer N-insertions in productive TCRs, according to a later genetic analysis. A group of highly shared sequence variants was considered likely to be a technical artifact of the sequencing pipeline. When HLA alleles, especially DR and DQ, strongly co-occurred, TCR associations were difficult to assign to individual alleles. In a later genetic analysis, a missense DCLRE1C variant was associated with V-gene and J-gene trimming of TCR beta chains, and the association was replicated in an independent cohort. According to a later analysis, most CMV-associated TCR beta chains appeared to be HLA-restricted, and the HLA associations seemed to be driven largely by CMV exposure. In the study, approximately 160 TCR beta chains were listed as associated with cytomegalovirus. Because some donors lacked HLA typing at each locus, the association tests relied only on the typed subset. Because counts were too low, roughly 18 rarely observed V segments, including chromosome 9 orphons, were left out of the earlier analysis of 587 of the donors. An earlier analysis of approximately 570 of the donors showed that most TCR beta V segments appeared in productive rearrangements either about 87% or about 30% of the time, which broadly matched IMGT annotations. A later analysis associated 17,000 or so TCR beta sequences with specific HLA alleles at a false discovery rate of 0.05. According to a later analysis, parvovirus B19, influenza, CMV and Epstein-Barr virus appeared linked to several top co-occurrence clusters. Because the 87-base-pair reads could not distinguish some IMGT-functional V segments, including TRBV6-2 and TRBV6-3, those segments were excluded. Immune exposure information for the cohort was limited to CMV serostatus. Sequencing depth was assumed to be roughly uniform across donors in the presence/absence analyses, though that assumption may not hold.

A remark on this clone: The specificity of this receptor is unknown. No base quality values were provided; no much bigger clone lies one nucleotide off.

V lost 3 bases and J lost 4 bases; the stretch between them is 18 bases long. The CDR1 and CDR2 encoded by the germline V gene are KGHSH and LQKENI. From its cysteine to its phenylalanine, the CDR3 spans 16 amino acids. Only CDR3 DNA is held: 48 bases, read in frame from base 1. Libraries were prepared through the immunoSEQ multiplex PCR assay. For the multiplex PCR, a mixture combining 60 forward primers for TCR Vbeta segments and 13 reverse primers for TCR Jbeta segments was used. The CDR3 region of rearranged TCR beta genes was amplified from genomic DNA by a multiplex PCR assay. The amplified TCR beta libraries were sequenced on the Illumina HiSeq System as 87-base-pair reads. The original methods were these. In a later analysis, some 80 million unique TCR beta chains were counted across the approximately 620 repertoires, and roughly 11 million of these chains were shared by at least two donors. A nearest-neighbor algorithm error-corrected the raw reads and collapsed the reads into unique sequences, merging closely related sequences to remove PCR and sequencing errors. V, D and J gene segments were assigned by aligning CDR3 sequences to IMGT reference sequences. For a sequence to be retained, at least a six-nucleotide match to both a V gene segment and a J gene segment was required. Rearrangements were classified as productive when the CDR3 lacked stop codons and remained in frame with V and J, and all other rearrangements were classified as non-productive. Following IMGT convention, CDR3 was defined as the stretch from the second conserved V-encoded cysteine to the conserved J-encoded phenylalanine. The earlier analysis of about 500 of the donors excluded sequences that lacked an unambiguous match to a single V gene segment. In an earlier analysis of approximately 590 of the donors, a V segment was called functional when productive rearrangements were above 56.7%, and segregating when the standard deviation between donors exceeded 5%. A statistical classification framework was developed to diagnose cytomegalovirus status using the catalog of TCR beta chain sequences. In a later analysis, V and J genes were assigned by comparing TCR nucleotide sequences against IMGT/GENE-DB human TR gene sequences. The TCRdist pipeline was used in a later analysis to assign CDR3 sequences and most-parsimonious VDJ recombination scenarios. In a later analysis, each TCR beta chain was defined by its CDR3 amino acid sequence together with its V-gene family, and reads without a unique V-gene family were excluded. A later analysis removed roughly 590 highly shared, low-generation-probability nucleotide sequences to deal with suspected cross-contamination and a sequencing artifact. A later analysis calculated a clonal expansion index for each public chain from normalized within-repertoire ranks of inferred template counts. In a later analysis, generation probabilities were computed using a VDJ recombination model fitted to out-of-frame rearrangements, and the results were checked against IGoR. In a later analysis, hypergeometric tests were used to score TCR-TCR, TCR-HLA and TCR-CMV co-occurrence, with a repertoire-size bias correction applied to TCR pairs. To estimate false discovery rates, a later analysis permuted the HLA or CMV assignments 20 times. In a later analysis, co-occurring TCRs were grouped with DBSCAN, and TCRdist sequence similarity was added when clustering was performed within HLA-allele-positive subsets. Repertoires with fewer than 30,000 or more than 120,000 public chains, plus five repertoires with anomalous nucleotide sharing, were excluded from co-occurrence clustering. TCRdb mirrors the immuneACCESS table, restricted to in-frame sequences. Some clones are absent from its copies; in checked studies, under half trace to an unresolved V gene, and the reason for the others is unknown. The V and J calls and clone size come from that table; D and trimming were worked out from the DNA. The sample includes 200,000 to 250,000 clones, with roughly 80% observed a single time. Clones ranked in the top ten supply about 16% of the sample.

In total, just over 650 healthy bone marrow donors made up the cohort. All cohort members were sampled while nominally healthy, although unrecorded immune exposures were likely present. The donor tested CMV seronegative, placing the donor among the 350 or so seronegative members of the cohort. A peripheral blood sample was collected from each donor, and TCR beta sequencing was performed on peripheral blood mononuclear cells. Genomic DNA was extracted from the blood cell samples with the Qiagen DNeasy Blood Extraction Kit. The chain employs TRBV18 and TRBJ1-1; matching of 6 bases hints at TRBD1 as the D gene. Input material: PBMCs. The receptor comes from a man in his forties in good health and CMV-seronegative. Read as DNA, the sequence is TGTGCCAGCTCACCTATCCCCGGACAGCCTTCCACTGAAGCTTTCTTT. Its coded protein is CASSPIPGQPSTEAFF. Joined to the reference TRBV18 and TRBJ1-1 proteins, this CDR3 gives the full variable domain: NAGVMQNPRHLVRRRGQEARLRCSPMKGHSHVYWYRQLPEEGLKFMVYLQKENIIDESGMPKERFSAEFPKEGPSILRIQQVVRGDSAAYFCASSPIPGQPSTEAFFGQGTRLTVV.